These 10 T cell receptor beta chains originate from one sample sequenced in a study of technical replicates of blood from several donors. Sequencing was performed with immunoSEQ multiplex PCR; in TCRdb, only in-frame clones are kept and a portion is missing. Of about 84,000 clones in the sample, 85% to 95% were seen once. The sequenced material came from T cells isolated from PBMCs. The receptors shown here come from a human donor in good health.

The chain uses TRBV28 and TRBJ1-1; D unclear. V lost 4 bases and J lost 0, with 6 bases in between. CDR1 and CDR2 (germline): MDHEN, SYDVKM. The CDR3 consists of 13 residues. CDR3 loop: CASSWALNTEAFF. The CDR3 nucleotides read TGTGCCAGCAGTTGGGCGCTGAACACTGAAGCTTTCTTT.

In its sample, this clone was seen a few times. This sequence joins TRBV4-1 and TRBJ1-1, with D maybe TRBD1 (5 bases). Germline lookup yields CDR1 MGHRA and CDR2 YSYEKL. The V end lost 6 bases, the J end lost 0 bases, and 11 bases lay between the germline ends. The CDR3 has 14 amino acids. Here the CDR3 reads CASRGRTMNTEAFF. The CDR3 bases are TGCGCCAGCAGGGGGCGGACTATGAACACTGAAGCTTTCTTT.

This rearrangement joins TRBV5-1 to TRBJ2-5, with TRBD1 matching over 7 bases. The V segment lost 0 bases and the J segment 2 bases; nucleotides outside the gene matches: 4. The CDR3 contains 15 residues. Germline loops: CDR1 SGHRS, CDR2 YFSETQ. The CDR3 sequence: CASSLAGTEQETQYF. The CDR3 coding sequence is TGCGCCAGCAGCTTGGCAGGGACAGAGCAAGAGACCCAGTACTTC.

This clone was seen a few times. This chain joins TRBV28 and TRBJ1-1; 9 bases fit TRBD1. There are 17 residues in the CDR3. The germline gives CDR1 MDHEN, CDR2 SYDVKM. J was trimmed by 3 bases and V by 11 bases; bases with no gene match: 19. DNA of the CDR3: TGTGCCCCTCAAAGATGGGACAGGGATAGAGGCGACACTGAAGCTTTCTTT. Translating gives CAPQRWDRDRGDTEAFF.

This sequence joins TRBV30 and TRBJ1-5; the D gene is possibly TRBD1 (6 bases). CDR3 size: 17 residues. Deletions cut 0 bases from V and 0 bases from J, with 15 bases between. CDR1 is GTSNPN, CDR2 SVGIG, per germline (reference sequence). The DNA for the CDR3 is TGTGCCTGGAGTGTAAGGGGGGGAGGGTATAGCAATCAGCCCCAGCATTTT. Translated, it gives CAWSVRGGGYSNQPQHF. Full variable domain (outside the CDR3, taken from reference TRBV30 and TRBJ1-5): SQTIHQWPATLVQPVGSPLSLECTVEGTSNPNLYWYRQAAGRGLQLLFYSVGIGQISSEVPQNLSASRPQDRQFILSSKKLLLSDSGFYLCAWSVRGGGYSNQPQHFGDGTRLSIL.

The rearrangement links TRBV9 to TRBJ2-1; D is uncertain. V was pared by 0 bases and J by 10 bases, with 14 bases between. The CDR3 has 14 amino acids. The germline V gene has CDR1 SGDLS and CDR2 YYNGEE. The chain's CDR3 is CASSVGRNSWEQFF. The DNA of the CDR3 is TGTGCCAGCAGCGTAGGCCGTAACTCGTGGGAGCAGTTCTTC.

The V gene is TRBV6-1, the J gene TRBJ2-3; D is perhaps TRBD2 (5 bases). Between the trimmed V and J ends, which lost 8 bases and 4 bases, there was a span of 19 bases. This CDR3 comprises 15 residues. Germline V CDR1 and CDR2: MNHNS, SASEGT. CDR3 nucleotides: TGTGCCAGCGCGCCCTCGGAGGTGATGGCAGATACGCAGTATTTT. Residues: CASAPSEVMADTQYF.

This sequence joins TRBV30 and TRBJ2-5; D call uncertain. The CDR3 totals 13 residues. CDR1 and CDR2 (germline): GTSNPN, SVGIG (reference sequence). Trimming took off 1 base at V and 5 bases at J, with 11 bases between the two ends. The CDR3 loop is CAWSADGSETQYF. The CDR3 nucleotides read TGTGCCTGGAGTGCCGACGGGTCCGAGACCCAGTACTTC.

The chain couples TRBV7-3 to TRBJ2-5, with TRBD2 identical over 8 bases. There are 16 residues in the CDR3. V was clipped by 1 base and J by 4 bases; unmatched bases: 8. CDR1 and CDR2 from the germline V gene are SGHTA and FQGTGA. Written as DNA, the CDR3 is TGTGCCAGCAGCTTAAAGCCCGGGGGGGCCGTAGAGACCCAGTACTTC. It codes for CASSLKPGGAVETQYF.

This chain links TRBV6-1 with TRBJ1-2, with 9 bases identical to TRBD1. The trim removed 3 bases at V and 4 bases at J, leaving 6 bases unmatched. This CDR3 contains 15 residues. Germline V gives CDR1 MNHNS, CDR2 SASEGT. The CDR3 bases are TGTGCCAGCAGTGACGAAAGGACAGGGGTCTATGGCTACACCTTC. Its protein product is CASSDERTGVYGYTF.